A single T cell receptor (beta chain) is shown here with its context. Its target is not known. The sample belongs to a study of pediatric ulcerative colitis. Study conclusions and caveats: Ulcerative colitis patients shared more blood-rectal clones than controls. A couple of patients' blood samples yielded substantially fewer templates.

The rectum was sampled with one to two pinch biopsies at colonoscopy. Before the diagnostic colonoscopy, ulcerative colitis patients were free of immunosuppressive medication. This CDR3 is 17 amino acids long. V trimming: 4 bases; J trimming: 4 bases; junction bases outside the gene matches: 10. Germline V gene sequence: CDR1 ENHRY, CDR2 SYGVKD. Each sample received Survey-level depth of up to 500,000 reads. Assay used: immunoSEQ multiplex PCR; TCRdb lists only in-frame clones, some missing. In the table there are 45,000 to 55,000 clones, around 81% of which are singletons. Sequencing was performed on gut tissue. The chain combines TRBV10-3 with TRBJ2-2; 9 bases fit TRBD2. This sequence was found in a girl aged 10 to 17 with moderate ulcerative colitis. The CDR3 DNA sequence: TGTGCCATCAGTGCGAGTAGCGGGAGTTCGGGCACCGGGGAGCTGTTTTTT. It encodes CAISASSGSSGTGELFF.